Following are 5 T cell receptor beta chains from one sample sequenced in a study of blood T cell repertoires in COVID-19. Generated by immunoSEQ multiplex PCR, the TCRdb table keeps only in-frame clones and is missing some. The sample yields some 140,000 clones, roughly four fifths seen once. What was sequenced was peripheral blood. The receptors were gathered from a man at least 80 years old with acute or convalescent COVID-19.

CDR3 DNA: TGTGCCAGCAGCTTTTCCGGGACAGGTCGGGCCGGAAACACCATATATTTT. Translation gives CASSFSGTGRAGNTIYF. J is TRBJ1-3 and V is TRBV7-9; 8 bases align to TRBD1. Trimming removed 3 bases from V and 4 bases from J; junction bases left unmatched: 11. Germline-derived CDR1 and CDR2 are SEHNR and FQNEAQ (reference sequence). The CDR3 loop spans 17 amino acids.

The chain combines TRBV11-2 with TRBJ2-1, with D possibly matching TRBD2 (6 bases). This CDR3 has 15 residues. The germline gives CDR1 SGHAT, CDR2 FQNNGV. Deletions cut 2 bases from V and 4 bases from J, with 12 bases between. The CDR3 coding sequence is TGTGCCAGCAGCTTACTGCTAGCGCGGTACAATGAGCAGTTCTTC. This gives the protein CASSLLLARYNEQFF.

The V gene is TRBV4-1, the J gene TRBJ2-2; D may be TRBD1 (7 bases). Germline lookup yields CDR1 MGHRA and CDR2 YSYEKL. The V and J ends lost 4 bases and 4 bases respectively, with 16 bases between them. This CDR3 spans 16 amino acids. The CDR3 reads CASSLEGAGSTGELFF. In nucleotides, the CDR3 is TGCGCCAGCAGCCTGGAGGGGGCAGGGTCCACCGGGGAGCTGTTTTTT.

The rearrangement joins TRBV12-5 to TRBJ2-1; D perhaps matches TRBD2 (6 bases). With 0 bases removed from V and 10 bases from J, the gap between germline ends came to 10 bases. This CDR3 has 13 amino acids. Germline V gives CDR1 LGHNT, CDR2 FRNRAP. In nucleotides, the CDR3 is TGTGCTAGTGGTTTGGTAGAGGGAGGCGAGCAGTTCTTC. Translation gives CASGLVEGGEQFF. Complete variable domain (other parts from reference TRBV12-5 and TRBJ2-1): DARVTQTPRHKVTEMGQEVTMRCQPILGHNTVFWYRQTMMQGLELLAYFRNRAPLDDSGMPKDRFSAEMPDATLATLKIQPSEPRDSAVYFCASGLVEGGEQFFGPGTRLTVL.

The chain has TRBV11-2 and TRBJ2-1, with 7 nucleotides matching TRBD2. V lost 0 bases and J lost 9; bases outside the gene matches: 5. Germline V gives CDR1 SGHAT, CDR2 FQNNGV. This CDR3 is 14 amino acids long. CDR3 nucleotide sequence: TGTGCCAGCAGCTTAGATTGGACTAGAGGTGAGCAGTTCTTC. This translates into CASSLDWTRGEQFF.